What follows are 19 T cell receptor beta chains derived from one specimen sequenced in a study of cytomegalovirus exposure and HLA in healthy donors. Both 60 Vbeta primers and 13 Jbeta primers went into the PCR. Clones were sequenced by immunoSEQ multiplex PCR, and TCRdb holds only the in-frame ones, with some missing. The table has tens of thousands of clones, approximately 80% seen once. What was sequenced was PBMCs. These receptors all stem from a woman under 40 in good health and CMV-seronegative.

CDR3 in DNA: TGTGCCAGCAGTTACTCGCAGGGGACCCCCTATGGCTACACCTTC. Its translation is CASSYSQGTPYGYTF. V is TRBV6-5 and J is TRBJ1-2; the D gene is possibly TRBD1 (6 bases). V lost 0 bases and J 4 bases, leaving 12 bases between the germline ends. From germline, CDR1 is MNHEY and CDR2 SVGAGI. The CDR3 extends over 15 amino acids.

This chain uses TRBV5-4 with TRBJ2-3; the D gene is possibly TRBD2 (6 bases). The CDR3 extends over 16 amino acids. Between the trimmed V and J ends, which lost 4 bases and 0 bases, there was a span of 15 bases. Germline values: CDR1 SGHNT, CDR2 YYREEE (reference sequence). For the CDR3, the DNA is TGTGCCAGCAGCCCGGGACTTCGCCTAAGCACAGATACGCAGTATTTT. Residues: CASSPGLRLSTDTQYF.

The V gene is TRBV6-1, the J gene TRBJ1-5; D not resolved. The CDR3 length is 15 residues. Germline loops: CDR1 MNHNS, CDR2 SASEGT. Trimming left V 7 bases short and J 4 bases short, with 17 bases between. This CDR3 is CASTHPLGRNQPQHF. In DNA form, the CDR3 reads TGTGCCAGCACCCACCCGTTGGGCAGGAATCAGCCCCAGCATTTT.

The genes are TRBV9 and TRBJ1-2; 12 bases are a match to TRBD1. CDR1 and CDR2 from the germline V gene are SGDLS and YYNGEE. The CDR3 has 15 residues. With 0 bases clipped from V and 13 bases from J, the junction kept 10 bases outside the gene matches. CDR3 DNA: TGTGCCAGCAGCGTAGTTGGATCGGGACAGGGGGCTTCCACCTTC. This encodes CASSVVGSGQGASTF.

The chain couples TRBV13 to TRBJ2-7, with D maybe TRBD2 (5 bases). The germline V and J ends were trimmed by 0 bases and 5 bases, with 8 bases remaining between them. The CDR3 spans 13 residues. From germline, CDR1 is PRHDT and CDR2 FYEKMQ (reference sequence). CDR3: CASSLGRRDEQYF. The CDR3 nucleotides are TGTGCCAGCAGCTTAGGCCGGCGGGACGAGCAGTACTTC.

The chain combines TRBV11-3 with TRBJ2-5, with TRBD1 matching over 9 bases. Per germline, CDR1 SGHNT and CDR2 YENEEA. The CDR3 loop spans 15 amino acids. Trimming cost V 3 bases and J 5 bases; bases outside gene matches: 7. CDR3 in DNA: TGTGCCAGCAGCTTCCGGGACAGGGATTGGGAGACCCAGTACTTC. It codes for CASSFRDRDWETQYF.

The gene calls are TRBV4-2 and TRBJ1-1, with D possibly being TRBD1 (5 bases). Trimming took 0 bases from V and 11 from J, leaving 16 bases between them. The CDR3 totals 14 residues. Germline loops: CDR1 LGHNA, CDR2 YNFKEQ. CDR3 in DNA: TGTGCCAGCAGCCAAGATCAGTCACAGGTCGCGGCTTTCTTT. This codes for CASSQDQSQVAAFF.

Only a few counts were recorded for this clone. The chain has TRBV4-2 and TRBJ2-7; 11 bases fit TRBD2. V was clipped by 3 bases and J by 3 bases; unmatched bases: 1. This CDR3 has 14 amino acids. Per germline, CDR1 LGHNA and CDR2 YNFKEQ. CDR3 protein: CASSHTSGGYEQYF. In nucleotides, the CDR3 is TGTGCCAGCAGCCATACTAGCGGGGGCTACGAGCAGTACTTC.

The table lists this clone with a few counts. V usage is TRBV11-2 and J usage is TRBJ2-3; no clear D. The germline CDR1 and CDR2 sequences are SGHAT and FQNNGV. CDR3 length: 12 residues. V lost 0 bases and J 7 bases, leaving 5 bases between the germline ends. CDR3 loop: CASSLESYTQYF. The CDR3 DNA sequence: TGTGCCAGCAGCTTAGAATCGTATACGCAGTATTTT.

The chain couples TRBV11-2 to TRBJ1-3; TRBD1 matches 10 bases. CDR3 size: 17 residues. The J segment lost 2 bases and the V segment lost 2 bases, leaving 6 bases of the junction unmatched. Germline V gene data show CDR1 as SGHAT and CDR2 as FQNNGV. The DNA of the CDR3 is TGTGCCAGCAGCTTAATAGACGGGACAGGGGCTGGAAACACCATATATTTT. Its translation: CASSLIDGTGAGNTIYF.

This chain links TRBV6-1 with TRBJ2-7; tentative D call: TRBD1 (6 bases). Between the trimmed V and J ends, which lost 6 bases and 0 bases, there was a span of 12 bases. CDR1 is MNHNS, CDR2 SASEGT, per germline. The CDR3 runs 14 residues. This CDR3 reads CASRNRARSYEQYF. The CDR3 nucleotides are TGTGCCAGCAGGAACAGGGCCCGCTCCTACGAGCAGTACTTC.

The V gene is TRBV2, the J gene TRBJ1-4; no definite D call. The CDR3 spans 12 residues. Germline CDR1 is SNHLY and CDR2 is FYNNEI. Trimming removed 8 bases at V and 4 bases at J, with 8 bases between. This chain's CDR3 is CASSSRNEKLFF. CDR3 bases: TGTGCCAGCTCTTCCCGTAATGAAAAACTGTTTTTT. Looking up the rest from reference TRBV2 and TRBJ1-4 gives the full variable domain: EPEVTQTPSHQVTQMGQEVILRCVPISNHLYFYWYRQILGQKVEFLVSFYNNEISEKSEIFDDQFSVERPDGSNFTLKIRSTKLEDSAMYFCASSSRNEKLFFGSGTQLSVL.

The V gene is TRBV6-4, the J gene TRBJ2-3; D is unclear. Germline loops: CDR1 MRHNA, CDR2 SNTAGT. Trimming removed 0 bases from V and 0 bases from J, with 7 bases in between. There are 15 residues in the CDR3. The CDR3 coding sequence is TGTGCCAGCAGTGACTCCGGGTCTAGCACAGATACGCAGTATTTT. Translated, it gives CASSDSGSSTDTQYF.

A single count supports this clone. The chain recombines TRBV5-4 with TRBJ1-5, with D tentatively TRBD1 (6 bases). CDR3 length equals 15 residues. V dropped 5 bases and J dropped 0 bases, with 12 bases sitting between them. The V gene's germline CDR1 is SGHNT and CDR2 YYREEE (reference sequence). CDR3 DNA: TGTGCCAGCAGGTCGACAGGTAATAGCAATCAGCCCCAGCATTTT. This gives the protein CASRSTGNSNQPQHF.

This clone has more than one count but fewer than ten. V is TRBV6-4 and J is TRBJ2-2, with D possibly TRBD1 on 6 matching bases. V was cut by 0 bases and J by 1 base, with 6 bases left in between. The CDR3 contains 15 residues. Germline loops: CDR1 MRHNA, CDR2 SNTAGT. The CDR3 reads CASSDSTGNTGELFF. CDR3 sequence (DNA): TGTGCCAGCAGTGACTCGACAGGGAACACCGGGGAGCTGTTTTTT.

This clone showed up just once. This chain links TRBV7-9 with TRBJ2-7, with D unclear. There are 14 residues in the CDR3. CDR1 is SEHNR and CDR2 is FQNEAQ in the germline V gene (reference sequence). The germline V and J ends were trimmed by 1 base and 0 bases, with 7 bases remaining between them. The CDR3 loop is CASSLVSNSYEQYF. The CDR3 DNA is TGTGCCAGCAGCTTAGTTTCCAACTCCTACGAGCAGTACTTC.

The rearrangement uses TRBV7-9 and TRBJ1-4, with 9 bases that match TRBD1. The CDR3 spans 14 residues. The V and J ends lost 5 bases and 4 bases, in that order; junction bases with no gene match: 2. CDR1 is SEHNR, CDR2 FQNEAQ, per germline (reference sequence). CDR3 loop: CASSLTGGNEKLFF. In DNA, the CDR3 is TGTGCCAGCAGCCTGACAGGGGGTAATGAAAAACTGTTTTTT.

This sequence joins TRBV19 and TRBJ1-1, with D unresolved. This CDR3 is 14 amino acids long. Germline V gene lookup returns CDR1 LNHDA and CDR2 SQIVND (reference sequence). With 7 bases removed from V and 0 bases from J, the gap between germline ends came to 12 bases. The CDR3 DNA reads as TGTGCCAGTATATCACAGCTCATGAACACTGAAGCTTTCTTT. This encodes CASISQLMNTEAFF. Full variable domain (outside the CDR3, taken from reference TRBV19 and TRBJ1-1): DGGITQSPKYLFRKEGQNVTLSCEQNLNHDAMYWYRQDPGQGLRLIYYSQIVNDFQKGDIAEGYSVSREKKESFPLTVTSAQKNPTAFYLCASISQLMNTEAFFGQGTRLTVV.

The chain links TRBV29-1 to TRBJ1-2, with D perhaps matching TRBD1 (5 bases). The CDR3 loop spans 15 amino acids. Germline-derived CDR1 and CDR2 are SQVTM and ANQGSEA. V dropped 3 bases and J dropped 2 bases, with 16 bases sitting between them. CDR3 in amino acids: CSVDRTGPTNYGYTF. CDR3 DNA sequence: TGCAGCGTTGACCGCACAGGACCGACCAACTATGGCTACACCTTC.